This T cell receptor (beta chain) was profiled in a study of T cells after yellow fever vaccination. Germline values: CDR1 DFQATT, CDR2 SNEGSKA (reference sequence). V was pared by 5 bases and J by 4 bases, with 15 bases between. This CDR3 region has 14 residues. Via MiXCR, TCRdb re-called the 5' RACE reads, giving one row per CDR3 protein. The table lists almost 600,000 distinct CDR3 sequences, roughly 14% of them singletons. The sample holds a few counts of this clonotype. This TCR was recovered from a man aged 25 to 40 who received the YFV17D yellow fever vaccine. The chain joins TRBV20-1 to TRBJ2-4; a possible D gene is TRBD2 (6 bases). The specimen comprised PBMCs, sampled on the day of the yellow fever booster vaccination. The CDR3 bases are TGCAGTGCTGGACACCCCGGGAGAAAAAACATTCAGTACTTC. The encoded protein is CSAGHPGRKNIQYF.